This note documents a single T cell receptor beta chain sequence. The CDR3 runs 15 residues. Trimming at V came to 2 bases and at J to 8 bases, leaving 8 bases not matched to a gene. Germline CDR1 SGHRS, CDR2 YFSETQ. This entry comes from a study of shared clonotypes between healthy human individuals. This table comes from immunoSEQ multiplex PCR, and its TCRdb copy is limited to in-frame clones, with some not included. The sample gives more than 2,000,000 clones, approximately 94% of which show up once; about 0.13% is in the top ten. This TCR came from a man younger than 35 in good health. The chain links TRBV5-1 to TRBJ2-1, with 9 bases aligning to TRBD2. The sequenced sample consisted of naive CD4+ T cells sorted from blood. Stated subset: CD45RA+ positively selected. CDR3 in amino acids: CASSFGGGALDEQFF. The CDR3 region has the DNA TGCGCCAGCAGCTTTGGCGGGGGGGCCCTCGATGAGCAGTTCTTC. Full variable domain (outside the CDR3, taken from reference TRBV5-1 and TRBJ2-1): KAGVTQTPRYLIKTRGQQVTLSCSPISGHRSVSWYQQTPGQGLQFLFEYFSETQRNKGNFPGRFSGRQFSNSRSEMNVSTLELGDSALYLCASSFGGGALDEQFFGPGTRLTVL.